Below, 12 T cell receptor beta chains from the same sample are listed, as sequenced in a study of control samples from healthy donors and cancer patients (dated by TCRdb to 2020 to 2022). The protocol used for the library was the immunoSEQ multiplex PCR assay. TCRdb obtained this table from immuneACCESS and retained in-frame rearrangements with V and J assigned. These tables miss some clones; where compared with another copy, unresolved V genes account for less than half of the shortfall, and the remainder is unexplained. This sample has 95,000 to 150,000 clones in its table, and roughly 92% of those were observed once. The ten largest clones capture around 7.6% of the sample. Input material: blood. These receptors all come from a woman aged 18-29 years in good health.

This chain connects TRBV4-2 to TRBJ1-5; D perhaps matches TRBD1 (5 bases). This CDR3 contains 15 residues. Germline V gene sequence: CDR1 LGHNA, CDR2 YNFKEQ. V lost 0 bases, J lost 3 bases, and 9 bases lay in between. CDR3: CASSQDSGFNQPQHF. In DNA, the CDR3 is TGTGCCAGCAGCCAAGATTCAGGGTTCAATCAGCCCCAGCATTTT.

The chain links TRBV11-2 to TRBJ1-2; 11 positions match TRBD1. The CDR3 is 14 residues long. Germline V lookup: CDR1 SGHAT, CDR2 FQNNGV. The V gene end was trimmed by 4 bases and the J gene end by 6 bases; junction bases not matched to a gene: 4. The CDR3 sequence: CASSSDRGLDGYTF. DNA of the CDR3: TGTGCCAGCAGCTCGGACAGGGGGCTTGATGGCTACACCTTC.

This clone was counted once. The chain links TRBV2 to TRBJ2-3; 7 bases match TRBD1. Germline V gene lookup returns CDR1 SNHLY and CDR2 FYNNEI. Trimming cost V 4 bases and J 0 bases; bases outside gene matches: 7. This CDR3 is 16 amino acids long. This CDR3 is CASSVDRDSSTDTQYF. DNA of the CDR3: TGTGCCAGCAGTGTGGACCGGGACAGCAGCACAGATACGCAGTATTTT.

This clone was observed a single time. CDR3 residues: CASSLAFLNTEAFF. In nucleotides, the CDR3 is TGTGCCAGCAGCTTAGCCTTCTTGAACACTGAAGCTTTCTTT. The chain couples TRBV7-2 to TRBJ1-1; D is unclear. CDR3 length: 14 residues. Per the germline V gene, CDR1 is SGHTA and CDR2 is FQGNSA. V was cut by 0 bases and J by 0 bases, with 5 bases left in between.

The V call is TRBV20-1, the J call TRBJ2-7; TRBD1 matches 7 bases. The trim removed 3 bases at V and 2 bases at J, leaving 4 bases unmatched. The CDR3 totals 13 residues. In germline, CDR1 is DFQATT, CDR2 SNEGSKA (reference sequence). Written as DNA, the CDR3 is TGCAGTGCTAGTCGCCAGGGGGCCTACGAGCAGTACTTC. It specifies CSASRQGAYEQYF.

This clone was recorded only once. This chain connects TRBV6-2 or TRBV6-3 to TRBJ2-2; D ambiguous. The CDR3 is 14 amino acids. In germline, CDR1 is MNHEY, CDR2 SVGEGT. V was clipped by 2 bases and J by 1 base, with 5 bases between them. The CDR3 DNA reads as TGTGCCAGCAGTTACGAGGTGAACACCGGGGAGCTGTTTTTT. Translated, it gives CASSYEVNTGELFF.

The chain combines TRBV7-2 with TRBJ1-2; no definite D call. Germline values: CDR1 SGHTA, CDR2 FQGNSA. Deletions cut 7 bases from V and 4 bases from J, with 16 bases between. CDR3 length: 14 amino acids. Here the CDR3 reads CASTHGLQFYGYTF. The CDR3 DNA reads as TGTGCCAGCACCCACGGGTTGCAGTTCTATGGCTACACCTTC.

V usage is TRBV5-1 and J usage is TRBJ1-1; tentatively, D is TRBD1 (6 bases). The V end was cut by 3 bases, the J end by 9 bases, with 12 bases between. The germline gives CDR1 SGHRS, CDR2 YFSETQ. The CDR3 spans 12 residues. This CDR3 reads CASSSDRGKAFF. For the CDR3, the DNA is TGCGCCAGCAGCTCGGACAGAGGTAAAGCTTTCTTT.

The rearrangement uses TRBV7-2 and TRBJ2-5; D may be TRBD1 (5 bases). Germline V CDR1 and CDR2: SGHTA, FQGNSA. The V end was cut by 2 bases, the J end by 5 bases, with 12 bases between. This CDR3 is 14 amino acids long. Here the CDR3 reads CASSLMSGSETQYF. In nucleotides, the CDR3 is TGTGCCAGCAGCTTAATGTCAGGGTCGGAGACCCAGTACTTC. The whole variable domain, remainder taken from reference TRBV7-2 and TRBJ2-5, is GAGVSQSPSNKVTEKGKDVELRCDPISGHTALYWYRQSLGQGLEFLIYFQGNSAPDKSGLPSDRFSAERTGGSVSTLTIQRTQQEDSAVYLCASSLMSGSETQYFGPGTRLLVL.

The chain joins TRBV6-5 to TRBJ2-5; no definite D call. V lost 2 bases to trimming and J lost 2 bases, with 6 bases between them. The CDR3 consists of 13 residues. Germline V gene lookup returns CDR1 MNHEY and CDR2 SVGAGI. CDR3 bases: TGTGCCAGCAGTTACAGCAGACAAGAGACCCAGTACTTC. Translated: CASSYSRQETQYF.

This chain connects TRBV4-3 to TRBJ1-4; D might be TRBD1 (6 bases). Trimming left V 1 base short and J 7 bases short, with 16 bases between. Germline V gives CDR1 LGHNA, CDR2 YSLEER. The CDR3 runs 16 residues. The CDR3: CASSQVAGAGSEKLFF. The CDR3 DNA is TGCGCCAGCAGCCAAGTTGCAGGGGCTGGGAGTGAAAAACTGTTTTTT.

The chain joins TRBV12-1 to TRBJ2-3; the D segment call TRBD2 is taken from the table without a DNA check. TRBV12-1 is a pseudogene segment. This CDR3 region has 16 residues. CDR3 DNA: TGTGCCAGCAGCTTTGTCCCTACCATCCCAGCGGATACGCAGTATTTT. Encoded protein: CASSFVPTIPADTQYF.